This T cell receptor (beta chain) was documented in a study of T-cell memory formation after mild COVID-19. Findings and caveats of the study: Among clones contracting day 15 to 85, CD4/CD8 was balanced, whereas later expanders leaned CD4+. Contracting clones localized mainly to CM and EM when CD4+ and mainly to EMRA when CD8+.

A few counts support this clonotype. Its antigen is undetermined. From 5'RACE with constant-segment primers came TCR alpha and TCR beta cDNA libraries that carried sample barcodes and UMIs. TCRdb called the 5' RACE reads again in MiXCR, with one record for every CDR3 protein. Here the sample spans some 45,000 distinct CDR3 sequences, around a quarter being singletons. The CDR3 is 16 residues long. Between the trimmed V and J ends, which lost 2 bases and 6 bases, there was a span of 18 bases. Looked up from germline, CDR1 is SGHVS and CDR2 is FQNEAQ. The sequenced sample consisted of PBMCs or a T cell subset sorted from them (not recorded which). The rearrangement joins TRBV7-8 to TRBJ2-3, with TRBD2 as a possible D gene (5 bases). This TCR was sampled from a man aged 18-30 years who had mild COVID-19 (a few samples of this study predate the infection). Cell type and time point are not known. CDR3 nucleotide sequence: TGTGCCAGCAGCTTATGGGCTAGCCAAGTTGGGGATACGCAGTATTTT. As protein: CASSLWASQVGDTQYF. Full variable domain (rest looked up from reference TRBV7-8 and TRBJ2-3): GAGVSQSPRYKVAKRGQDVALRCDPISGHVSLFWYQQALGQGPEFLTYFQNEAQLDKSGLPSDRFFAERPEGSVSTLKIQRTQQEDSAVYLCASSLWASQVGDTQYFGPGTRLTVL.